One T cell receptor (beta chain) is described in this entry. The target antigen is unknown. The CDR3 covers 14 residues. V lost 4 bases and J lost 2, with 15 bases in between. Germline values: CDR1 SQVTM, CDR2 ANQGSEA. This record belongs to a study of T cells in Graves' hyperthyroidism and ophthalmopathy. Study-level findings and limits: The model identified upcoming ophthalmopathy a median approximately 6.4 months ahead of onset. A model built on 13 V-J features separated ophthalmopathy from stable hyperthyroidism.

From RNA transcripts, TCR beta CDR3 regions were amplified. HTBI primers drove first-round RT-PCR of the TCR CDR3. TCRdb re-called the multiplex PCR reads through MiXCR, storing one row per CDR3 protein. The sample gives about 560,000 distinct CDR3 sequences, about a sixth of which show up once; around 7.3% is in the top ten. The rearrangement uses TRBV29-1 and TRBJ2-7; D assignment may be TRBD1 or TRBD2 (5 bases each). The receptor was derived from a woman aged 30 to 39 with Graves' hyperthyroidism. The sequenced sample consisted of blood. The CDR3 bases are TGCAGCGTTGCCGGGGACCACTCCCCCTACGAGCAGTACTTC. It yields the protein CSVAGDHSPYEQYF.